Presented here are 21 T cell receptor beta chains from one specimen sequenced in a study of blood T cells in healthy people across ages. A second roughly 7 to 12 cycle PCR used barcoded and J-beta primers. In TCRdb, the 5' RACE reads were re-called with MiXCR into one record per CDR3 protein. The sample yields over 1,500,000 distinct CDR3 sequences, roughly 49% seen once. The sequencing sample was made of blood. Receptors were obtained from a woman in her forties in good health.

The rearrangement joins TRBV28 to TRBJ2-5; 9 positions agree with TRBD1. Germline V gene sequence: CDR1 MDHEN, CDR2 SYDVKM. The CDR3 spans 17 residues. J lost 5 bases, V lost 2 bases, and 12 bases had no gene match. CDR3 nucleotides: TGTGCCAGCAGTTTAGCGGCAACAGGGGGCAAAAGGGAGACCCAGTACTTC. This translates into CASSLAATGGKRETQYF.

This clonotype has only a few counts. The chain carries TRBV18 and TRBJ2-1; TRBD1 matches 8 bases. Germline V gene data show CDR1 as KGHSH and CDR2 as LQKENI. V gave up 4 bases and J gave up 10 bases; unmatched junction bases: 9. The CDR3 extends over 14 amino acids. CDR3 amino acids: CASSLSTGVGEQFF. CDR3 sequence (DNA): TGTGCCAGCTCACTTTCGACAGGGGTGGGCGAGCAGTTCTTC.

There are many counts of this clonotype. This chain joins TRBV24-1 and TRBJ2-3; 8 nucleotides agree with TRBD1. The V segment lost 4 bases and the J segment 1 base; nucleotides outside the gene matches: 0. Per the germline V gene, CDR1 is KGHDR and CDR2 is SFDVKD. The length of the CDR3 is 14 residues. The chain's CDR3 is CATSETGGTDTQYF. CDR3 sequence (DNA): TGTGCCACCAGTGAGACAGGGGGCACAGATACGCAGTATTTT.

The CDR3 DNA follows: TGCAGTGCTAGGACAGGGTCCGACGAGCAGTACTTC. It codes for CSARTGSDEQYF. This chain uses TRBV20-1 with TRBJ2-7, with 7 bases identical to TRBD1. Trimming cost V 3 bases and J 5 bases; bases outside gene matches: 4. CDR3 length: 12 residues. Germline V gene data show CDR1 as DFQATT and CDR2 as SNEGSKA (reference sequence).

The chain carries TRBV4-2 and TRBJ1-2, with 7 bases that match TRBD1. Germline lookup yields CDR1 LGHNA and CDR2 YNFKEQ. This CDR3 region has 15 residues. V lost 0 bases, J lost 4 bases, and 5 bases stayed unmatched. In DNA, the CDR3 is TGTGCCAGCAGCCAAGAGTGGACAGGCCCCTATGGCTACACCTTC. Protein: CASSQEWTGPYGYTF.

V is TRBV27 and J is TRBJ1-4, with D possibly TRBD1 on 5 matching bases. The V end was cut by 4 bases, the J end by 8 bases, with 14 bases between. The germline gives CDR1 MNHEY, CDR2 SMNVEV (reference sequence). The CDR3 covers 14 residues. This CDR3 is CASSWGSVKEKLFF. The CDR3 region has the DNA TGTGCCAGCAGTTGGGGCAGCGTTAAGGAAAAACTGTTTTTT.

The chain is built from TRBV7-6 and TRBJ2-7; 8 bases map to TRBD1. Germline V gene lookup returns CDR1 SGHVS and CDR2 FNYEAQ. The CDR3 is 14 amino acids. J gave up 7 bases and V 2 bases, and 7 bases lay outside the gene matches. The CDR3 loop reads CASSLLQGAREQYF. CDR3 sequence (DNA): TGTGCCAGCAGCTTACTCCAGGGGGCAAGGGAGCAGTACTTC.

This clonotype showed up just a few times. The V and J genes are TRBV7-2 and TRBJ2-5; the D gene is possibly TRBD1 (6 bases). Trimming took 5 bases from V and 1 from J, leaving 14 bases between them. This CDR3 has 15 residues. Germline loops: CDR1 SGHTA, CDR2 FQGNSA. CDR3 in DNA: TGTGCCAGCAGCACACAGGGACAACTCCAAGAGACCCAGTACTTC. Encoded protein: CASSTQGQLQETQYF.

V is TRBV7-2 and J is TRBJ2-1, with 8 bases identical to TRBD1. There are 13 residues in the CDR3. The germline gives CDR1 SGHTA, CDR2 FQGNSA. V shed 2 bases and J 15 bases; nucleotides not matched to a gene: 9. The CDR3: CASSLPDRAGVFF. In DNA, the CDR3 is TGTGCCAGCAGCTTACCGGACAGGGCCGGGGTGTTCTTC.

On this clonotype itself: The junction does not match germline at one end; this may be a read error. The gene calls are TRBV27 and TRBJ1-4; 9 bases align to TRBD1. From germline, CDR1 is MNHEY and CDR2 SMNVEV (reference sequence). The CDR3 consists of 15 residues. This CDR3 reads CTSSLSTGGREKLFF. The CDR3 coding sequence is TGTACCAGCAGTTTATCTACAGGGGGCAGGGAAAAACTGTTTTTT.

This rearrangement joins TRBV4-2 to TRBJ2-7; D gene unclear. CDR1 and CDR2 (germline): LGHNA, YNFKEQ. The CDR3 runs to 14 residues. V was clipped by 3 bases and J by 2 bases, with 11 bases between them. The CDR3 DNA reads as TGTGCCAGCAGCCAGGAGAAGTATCCCTACGAGCAGTACTTC. Its translation is CASSQEKYPYEQYF.

The rearrangement joins TRBV6-5 to TRBJ2-1; 7 bases agree with TRBD1. The J segment lost 0 bases and the V segment lost 5 bases, leaving 4 bases of the junction unmatched. The germline gives CDR1 MNHEY, CDR2 SVGAGI. The CDR3 length is 15 residues. CDR3 nucleotides: TGTGCCAGCAGTCGGGACAGTTACTCCTACAATGAGCAGTTCTTC. This codes for CASSRDSYSYNEQFF.

This clonotype is a singleton in its sample. This may be a read error, as it is one base from a much larger clone. J is TRBJ2-7 and V is TRBV15, with 7 bases lining up with TRBD1. CDR3 size: 14 residues. Germline V gives CDR1 LNHNV, CDR2 YYDKDF (reference sequence). With 5 bases clipped from V and 0 bases from J, the junction kept 4 bases outside the gene matches. As DNA, the CDR3 is TGTGCCACCAGCCCCGACAGGGTCTCCTACGAGCAGTACTTC. Its protein is CATSPDRVSYEQYF.

This sequence joins TRBV4-3 and TRBJ1-1, with 7 positions matching TRBD1. V shed 0 bases, J shed 7 bases, and the junction held 8 bases outside the gene matches. CDR3 length: 15 residues. The germline V gene has CDR1 LGHNA and CDR2 YSLEER. CDR3 protein: CASSQDHRGRNEAFF. In DNA form, the CDR3 reads TGCGCCAGCAGCCAAGATCACAGGGGTCGGAATGAAGCTTTCTTT.

This clonotype was detected a few times. This chain links TRBV29-1 with TRBJ2-1, with 10 bases matching TRBD2. With V trimmed by 7 bases and J by 5 bases, 11 bases remained unmatched. The CDR3 extends over 15 amino acids. Germline V gene data show CDR1 as SQVTM and CDR2 as ANQGSEA. The CDR3 DNA follows: TGCAGCGCCGACCCTAGCGGGGGAACTAACAATGAGCAGTTCTTC. This gives the protein CSADPSGGTNNEQFF.

The V and J genes are TRBV28 and TRBJ2-3; 7 bases match TRBD1. The germline gives CDR1 MDHEN, CDR2 SYDVKM. J lost 9 bases, V lost 1 base, and 4 bases had no gene match. This CDR3 contains 13 residues. The CDR3 sequence is CASSLLKGATQYF. Written as DNA, the CDR3 is TGTGCCAGCAGTTTATTGAAGGGGGCCACGCAGTATTTT. Drawing the rest from reference TRBV28 and TRBJ2-3, the complete variable domain is DVKVTQSSRYLVKRTGEKVFLECVQDMDHENMFWYRQDPGLGLRLIYFSYDVKMKEKGDIPEGYSVSREKKERFSLILESASTNQTSMYLCASSLLKGATQYFGPGTRLTVL.

The chain combines TRBV5-6 with TRBJ2-3; perhaps D is TRBD1 or TRBD2 (6 bases each). CDR3 length: 14 residues. The V and J ends lost 6 bases and 5 bases respectively, with 16 bases between them. Germline CDR1 SGHDT, CDR2 YYEEEE. The CDR3 sequence: CASTWGAVRDTQYF. The CDR3 DNA is TGTGCCAGCACCTGGGGGGCCGTGCGAGATACGCAGTATTTT.

V is TRBV5-1 and J is TRBJ1-1; TRBD1 aligns across 11 bases. The CDR3 spans 15 residues. V was clipped by 4 bases and J by 4 bases; unmatched bases: 6. The germline CDR1 and CDR2 sequences are SGHRS and YFSETQ. The CDR3 loop is CASSGTGGSGTEAFF. DNA for the CDR3: TGCGCCAGCAGCGGGACAGGGGGATCTGGCACTGAAGCTTTCTTT. Full variable domain (missing parts from reference TRBV5-1 and TRBJ1-1): KAGVTQTPRYLIKTRGQQVTLSCSPISGHRSVSWYQQTPGQGLQFLFEYFSETQRNKGNFPGRFSGRQFSNSRSEMNVSTLELGDSALYLCASSGTGGSGTEAFFGQGTRLTVV.

V and J are TRBV20-1 and TRBJ2-1; tentative D call: TRBD1 (5 bases). The CDR3 totals 14 residues. The V end was cut by 5 bases, the J end by 1 base, with 12 bases between. In germline, CDR1 is DFQATT, CDR2 SNEGSKA (reference sequence). The CDR3 loop reads CSAPVRVSYNEQFF. CDR3 DNA: TGCAGTGCTCCCGTCAGGGTTTCCTACAATGAGCAGTTCTTC.

The genes are TRBV6-6 and TRBJ1-2; 7 bases match TRBD1. The germline V gene encodes CDR1 MNHNY and CDR2 SVGAGI (reference sequence). The CDR3 runs 11 residues. The V and J ends lost 8 bases and 6 bases, in that order; junction bases with no gene match: 3. CDR3 sequence reads: CASQGVHGYTF. The CDR3 DNA reads as TGTGCCAGCCAGGGGGTTCATGGCTACACCTTC.

The chain is built from TRBV20-1 and TRBJ2-3, with 10 nucleotides matching TRBD2. V shed 6 bases, J shed 2 bases, and the junction held 11 bases outside the gene matches. The germline V gene has CDR1 DFQATT and CDR2 SNEGSKA (reference sequence). This CDR3 comprises 16 residues. The chain's CDR3 is CSALRPSGGTTDTQYF. The CDR3 DNA is TGCAGTGCCCTCCGGCCTAGCGGGGGAACCACAGATACGCAGTATTTT.